These T cell receptor beta chains were read from a single sample in a study of post-analysis software for immune sequencing data. Each CDR3 protein gets one entry after TCRdb re-called the PCR reads with MiXCR. The sample consists of roughly 620,000 distinct CDR3 sequences, 44% of them appearing once. Input material: blood. The receptors here all came from a girl aged 5-17 years with multiple sclerosis. The CDR3 runs from the conserved cysteine through the conserved F or W. The D gene is left open where the match is weak. Size is stated for part of the rows, as once, few or many counts, or as a class when the clone is expanded.

TRBD2	-	TRBV3-1	TRBJ2-7	CASSQAASGRFYEQYF	TGTGCCAGCAGCCAAGCGGCTAGCGGGAGATTCTACGAGCAGTACTTC
-	few	TRBV20-1	TRBJ2-1	CSARLARTYNEQFF	TGCAGTGCTAGACTAGCGAGGACCTACAATGAGCAGTTCTTC
TRBD1	-	TRBV20-1	TRBJ2-4	CSSKGTGGNIQYF	TGCAGTTCAAAGGGGACAGGAGGGAACATTCAGTACTTC
TRBD1	-	TRBV5-5	TRBJ2-5	CASSLGPGTGETQYF	TGTGCCAGCAGCTTGGGGCCAGGGACAGGGGAGACCCAGTACTTC
-	-	TRBV9	TRBJ2-3	CASSVDQREGDTQYF	TGTGCCAGCAGCGTAGACCAGCGAGAGGGAGATACGCAGTATTTT
-	-	TRBV25-1	TRBJ2-3	CASSEAPGAASTDTQYF	TGTGCCAGCAGTGAGGCCCCGGGGGCAGCTAGCACAGATACGCAGTATTTT
TRBD1	few	TRBV7-8	TRBJ1-5	CASSLGTGSNQPQHF	TGTGCCAGCAGCTTAGGGACAGGGAGCAATCAGCCCCAGCATTTT
TRBD2	few	TRBV20-1	TRBJ2-3	CSARTRTGTDTQYF	TGCAGTGCTCGGACTAGGACGGGCACAGATACGCAGTATTTT
TRBD2	few	TRBV7-7	TRBJ2-7	CASSLGSGFSYEQYF	TGTGCTAGCAGCTTGGGTAGCGGGTTTTCCTACGAGCAGTACTTC
TRBD1	-	TRBV25-1	TRBJ2-5	CASSEFSGGSDEQYF	TGTGCCAGCAGTGAATTTTCAGGGGGCAGCGATGAGCAGTACTTC
-	-	TRBV7-9	TRBJ2-3	CASSLVALAHTDTQYF	TGTGCCAGCAGCTTAGTCGCACTAGCCCACACAGATACGCAGTATTTT
TRBD2	-	TRBV2	TRBJ2-7	CASMTSGAYEQYF	TGTGCCAGCATGACTAGCGGGGCCTACGAGCAGTACTTC
-	-	TRBV5-1	TRBJ2-7	CASSSLTGYHEQYF	TGCGCCAGCAGCTCCCTAACAGGGTACCACGAGCAGTACTTC
-	-	TRBV7-3	TRBJ2-7	CASSLQRRDEQYF	TGTGCCAGCAGCCTGCAGAGAAGAGACGAGCAGTACTTC
-	-	TRBV6-1	TRBJ2-7	CASSEGRAKVSYEQYF	TGTGCCAGCAGTGAAGGCAGGGCAAAGGTCTCCTACGAGCAGTACTTC
TRBD2	-	TRBV20-1	TRBJ2-5	CSARDTSGGAGETQYF	TGCAGTGCTAGAGATACTAGCGGGGGGGCCGGTGAGACCCAGTACTTC
TRBD1	-	TRBV20-1	TRBJ1-2	CSASGTGGTYGYTF	TGCAGTGCTAGCGGAACAGGGGGGACCTATGGCTACACCTTC
-	-	TRBV7-2	TRBJ2-1	CASVAAAWGYNEQFF	TGTGCCAGCGTTGCGGCAGCTTGGGGTTACAATGAGCAGTTCTTC